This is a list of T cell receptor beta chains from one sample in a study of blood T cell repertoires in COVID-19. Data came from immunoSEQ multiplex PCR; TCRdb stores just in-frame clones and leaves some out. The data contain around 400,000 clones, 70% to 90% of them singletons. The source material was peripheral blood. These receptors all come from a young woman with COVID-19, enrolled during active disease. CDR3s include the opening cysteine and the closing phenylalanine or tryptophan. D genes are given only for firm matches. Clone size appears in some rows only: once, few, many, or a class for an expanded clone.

TGTGCCAGCAGTAACACCGGGATTCCCTACGAGCAGTACTTC,CASSNTGIPYEQYF,TRBV6-5,TRBJ2-7,-,14,-
TGTGCCAGCTCACCTTCGACAGGCTCGAACACCGGGGAGCTGTTTTTT,CASSPSTGSNTGELFF,TRBV18,TRBJ2-2,-,16,-
TGTGCCAGCAAAGGAGGGGACACTGAAGCTTTCTTT,CASKGGDTEAFF,TRBV28,TRBJ1-1,-,12,-
TGTGCCAGTAGTATAGCGGGTCGCACAGATACGCAGTATTTT,CASSIAGRTDTQYF,TRBV19,TRBJ2-3,-,14,-
TGTGCCAGCAGTGTGTTAGCGGGAGGACTTTACACCGGGGAGCTGTTTTTT,CASSVLAGGLYTGELFF,TRBV6-4,TRBJ2-2,TRBD2,17,once
TGTGCCAGCAGCCCACGACGGGGAGCTAACCTCAATGAGCAGTTCTTC,CASSPRRGANLNEQFF,TRBV7-3,TRBJ2-1,-,16,-
TGTGCCAGCAGCCCTGGTCCCGGGATACAGCCCCAGCATTTT,CASSPGPGIQPQHF,TRBV27,TRBJ1-5,-,14,once
TGCGCCAGCAGCCAATTCAGCGGAACTGAAGCTTTCTTT,CASSQFSGTEAFF,TRBV4-1,TRBJ1-1,-,13,once
TGTGCCAGCACCGCCGCGGGGCGGAAGGCTGAAGCTTTCTTT,CASTAAGRKAEAFF,TRBV28,TRBJ1-1,-,14,-
TGTGCCAGTAGGCCTACGGGACACCTGAACACTGAAGCTTTCTTT,CASRPTGHLNTEAFF,TRBV19,TRBJ1-1,-,15,-
TGTGCCAGCAGCTTGGCTAGCGGGAGGGCCGGAGATCCCTACGAGCAGTACTTC,CASSLASGRAGDPYEQYF,TRBV5-5,TRBJ2-7,TRBD2,18,-
TGCGCCAGCAGCTTCGAGGGCGGGGAGCTGTTTTTT,CASSFEGGELFF,TRBV5-1,TRBJ2-2,-,12,-
TGTGCCAGCAGCCAACTAGCGGGAGAGTTTGAGCAGTTCTTC,CASSQLAGEFEQFF,TRBV3-1/TRBV3-2,TRBJ2-1,TRBD2,14,-
TGTGCCATCAGTGAGTCGATTAGCGCGGAGACCCAGTACTTC,CAISESISAETQYF,TRBV10-3,TRBJ2-5,-,14,-
TGTGCCAGCAGCCAAGAGGGAGGGGTAGAAGCTTTCTTT,CASSQEGGVEAFF,TRBV4-2,TRBJ1-1,-,13,-
TGCGCCAGCAGCAACCCCGGACAGGGCCGTAATGAAAAACTGTTTTTT,CASSNPGQGRNEKLFF,TRBV4-1,TRBJ1-4,TRBD1,16,-
TGTGCCAGCAGCTTGCTGAGGACTAGCGGCGAACTTGAGCAGTTCTTC,CASSLLRTSGELEQFF,TRBV7-9,TRBJ2-1,TRBD2,16,-
TGTGCCAGCAGTTGGGGTTCGGCAGGGAGCAATCAGCCCCAGCATTTT,CASSWGSAGSNQPQHF,TRBV28,TRBJ1-5,-,16,few
TGTGCCAGCAGCTTAGGCCACTTCACCGGGGAGCTGTTTTTT,CASSLGHFTGELFF,TRBV11-2,TRBJ2-2,-,14,-
TGTGCCAGCAGCTTTGAGGGACAAGGCCACAATGAGCAGTTCTTC,CASSFEGQGHNEQFF,TRBV11-3,TRBJ2-1,-,15,-
TGTGCCAGTAGTGGGGCAGGGGGCTCCTATGGCTACACCTTC,CASSGAGGSYGYTF,TRBV19,TRBJ1-2,TRBD1,14,-
TGCGCCAGCAGCTTGGCAGTCGCTTCCTCCTACAATGAGCAGTTCTTC,CASSLAVASSYNEQFF,TRBV5-1,TRBJ2-1,-,16,-
TGTGCCAGCAGTGAAGCGCCCGGGCTAGCGGGACTAGAGACCCAGTACTTC,CASSEAPGLAGLETQYF,TRBV2,TRBJ2-5,TRBD2,17,once
TGTGCCATCAGCGGCGCCGGGACTAGCGTAAACAATGAGCAGTTCTTC,CAISGAGTSVNNEQFF,TRBV10-3,TRBJ2-1,TRBD2,16,-
TGTGCCAGCAGCCCCCAAGATACGCAGTATTTT,CASSPQDTQYF,TRBV7-9,TRBJ2-3,-,11,few
TGTGCCACCAGCAGGCTACAGCGGACCCCAGATACGCAGTATTTT,CATSRLQRTPDTQYF,TRBV15,TRBJ2-3,-,15,-
TGTGCCAGCAGACCTGGACAGGTGGGGGCCGGGGAGCTGTTTTTT,CASRPGQVGAGELFF,TRBV6-2/TRBV6-3,TRBJ2-2,TRBD1,15,-
TGTGCCACCAGCGAGAGATCAAATCAGCCCCAGCATTTT,CATSERSNQPQHF,TRBV15,TRBJ1-5,-,13,-
TGTGCCAGCAGCCAGGCACAGGTAATGGAGCAGTTCTTC,CASSQAQVMEQFF,TRBV3-1/TRBV3-2,TRBJ2-1,-,13,-
TGTGCCAGCAGCTTGGACAGGGGAGAGCAGTACTTC,CASSLDRGEQYF,TRBV5-4,TRBJ2-7,TRBD1,12,few
TGTGCCTGGGGGACTAGCCCCGTGGGGTACGAGCAGTACTTC,CAWGTSPVGYEQYF,TRBV30,TRBJ2-7,TRBD2,14,-
TGTGCCAGCAGTGCTAGCGGGAGTTCATACGAGCAGTACTTC,CASSASGSSYEQYF,TRBV28,TRBJ2-7,TRBD2,14,-
TGTGCCAGCAGTTACACAGGGGGCTCGGGCACTGAAGCTTTCTTT,CASSYTGGSGTEAFF,TRBV11-2,TRBJ1-1,TRBD1,15,-
TGTGCTAGTGGTTGGTTTAACGACGTCGACTACACCGGGGAGCTGTTTTTT,CASGWFNDVDYTGELFF,TRBV12-5,TRBJ2-2,-,17,-
TGTGCCAGCAGTTTAAAACAGGGGTATTCACCCCTCCACTTT,CASSLKQGYSPLHF,TRBV27,TRBJ1-6,TRBD1,14,-
TGCAGCGTTGCCTTGCGGGCGGGCGGAGATACGCAGTATTTT,CSVALRAGGDTQYF,TRBV29-1,TRBJ2-3,-,14,-
TGCAGCGTTGAAAAGGGACAGGGGATTAACAATGAGCAGTTCTTC,CSVEKGQGINNEQFF,TRBV29-1,TRBJ2-1,TRBD1,15,once
TGTGCCACCAGCGAAACTAGCGACCCCTTCTATGAGCAGTTCTTC,CATSETSDPFYEQFF,TRBV15,TRBJ2-1,TRBD2,15,-
TGTGCCAGCAGCCAAGTCGCGGGAGTAGTCACAGATACGCAGTATTTT,CASSQVAGVVTDTQYF,TRBV4-2,TRBJ2-3,TRBD2,16,-
TGCAGCGTTGAAGGCGAGGTCGGAGATACGCAGTATTTT,CSVEGEVGDTQYF,TRBV29-1,TRBJ2-3,-,13,-
TGTGCCAGCAGCGATAGACAGGGAAGGGGGGCCGGGGAGCTGTTTTTT,CASSDRQGRGAGELFF,TRBV9,TRBJ2-2,-,16,-
TGTGCCAGCAGCGTTAGCGGGCGCTCCTACGAGCAGTACTTC,CASSVSGRSYEQYF,TRBV3-1/TRBV3-2,TRBJ2-7,TRBD2,14,-
TGCGCCAGCAGCCAAGGTTTCGACGAGCAGTACTTC,CASSQGFDEQYF,TRBV4-1,TRBJ2-7,-,12,-
TGTGCCAGCAGTTCCGCGAGCGAGGGGGCATACTACGAGCAGTACTTC,CASSSASEGAYYEQYF,TRBV28,TRBJ2-7,TRBD1,16,-
TGCGCCAGCAGCCCTGGTGGGACTGCCGATCAGCCCCAGCATTTT,CASSPGGTADQPQHF,TRBV5-1,TRBJ1-5,-,15,-
TGCGCCAGCAGCCCTGGGACAGGGAGGACAGATACGCAGTATTTT,CASSPGTGRTDTQYF,TRBV5-1,TRBJ2-3,TRBD1,15,-
TGTGCCACCAGTGATTCGTACGAGCAGTACTTC,CATSDSYEQYF,TRBV24-1,TRBJ2-7,-,11,-
TGTGCCAGTAGCAAACGACAGGGGGCGAAAGGAAACACCATATATTTT,CASSKRQGAKGNTIYF,TRBV19,TRBJ1-3,TRBD1,16,-
TGCAGCGTTGTGGGGCAGGGGATCAATCAGCCCCAGCATTTT,CSVVGQGINQPQHF,TRBV29-1,TRBJ1-5,-,14,-
TGTGCCACCAGCAGACGGACAGGGGTTAGGCAGTTCTTC,CATSRRTGVRQFF,TRBV15,TRBJ2-1,TRBD1,13,-
TGTGCCAGCAGCTCACAGGGGGGGGTAGAGCAGTTCTTC,CASSSQGGVEQFF,TRBV5-4,TRBJ2-1,-,13,-
TGTGCCAGCAGCCAAGGGAGTAGCGGGAGATTTTCCTACAATGAGCAGTTCTTC,CASSQGSSGRFSYNEQFF,TRBV3-1/TRBV3-2,TRBJ2-1,TRBD2,18,-
TGTGCCAGCCGACTAGCGGGCACAGATACGCAGTATTTT,CASRLAGTDTQYF,TRBV19,TRBJ2-3,TRBD2,13,-
TGCGCCAGCAGCCCCTTCCCGGGACAGCGGGAGACCCAGTACTTC,CASSPFPGQRETQYF,TRBV4-1,TRBJ2-5,TRBD1,15,-
TGCGCCAGCAGCTCACAGGGTTCTGGAAACACCATATATTTT,CASSSQGSGNTIYF,TRBV5-1,TRBJ1-3,-,14,-
TGTGCCAGCAGCTTAGCTAACTATGGCTACACCTTC,CASSLANYGYTF,TRBV21-1,TRBJ1-2,-,12,-
TGTGCCAGCAGACCGGACAGGGGGCTCGAAAAACTGTTTTTT,CASRPDRGLEKLFF,TRBV6-5,TRBJ1-4,TRBD1,14,-
TGTGCCAGCAGCCAAGATGTAGCGGGACGGATCAGAGATACGCAGTATTTT,CASSQDVAGRIRDTQYF,TRBV4-2,TRBJ2-3,TRBD2,17,-